A selection of T cell receptor beta chains follows, all from one sample in a study of technical replicates of blood from a few donors. The repertoire was sequenced with immunoSEQ multiplex PCR; TCRdb's copy has only in-frame clones and lacks some. The data show about 12,000 clones, approximately 94% seen once. Sequencing used PBMCs. These TCRs come from a human donor in good health. Both conserved end residues are part of each CDR3. A D gene is named only where the DNA matches it firmly. Clone size appears in some rows only: once, few, many, or a class for an expanded clone.

V gene: TRBV29-1; D gene: TRBD2; J gene: TRBJ2-3; clone size: NA; CDR3 DNA: TGCAGCGTTGATCGGACTAGCCTACGCACAGATACGCAGTATTTT; CDR3 protein: CSVDRTSLRTDTQYF
V gene: TRBV7-9; D gene: NA; J gene: TRBJ1-2; clone size: NA; CDR3 DNA: TGTGCCAGCAGCACAGGAGGGGTAGGCTACACCTTC; CDR3 protein: CASSTGGVGYTF
V gene: TRBV5-4; D gene: NA; J gene: TRBJ1-4; clone size: NA; CDR3 DNA: TGTGCCAGCAAGAACAGTGCAACTAATGAAAAACTGTTTTTT; CDR3 protein: CASKNSATNEKLFF
V gene: TRBV5-1; D gene: TRBD2; J gene: TRBJ2-2; clone size: NA; CDR3 DNA: TGCGCCAGCAGCGGGGGACTAGCGGGAGGACCAAACACCGGGGAGCTGTTTTTT; CDR3 protein: CASSGGLAGGPNTGELFF
V gene: TRBV25-1; D gene: NA; J gene: TRBJ2-1; clone size: NA; CDR3 DNA: TGTGCCAGCACCCTCAAGGTGGGGGGACATGAGCAGTTCTTC; CDR3 protein: CASTLKVGGHEQFF
V gene: TRBV6-5; D gene: NA; J gene: TRBJ1-1; clone size: NA; CDR3 DNA: TGTGCCAGCAGTTCTGAGAGGCGGGCTTTCTTT; CDR3 protein: CASSSERRAFF
V gene: TRBV28; D gene: NA; J gene: TRBJ1-1; clone size: NA; CDR3 DNA: TGTGCCAGCAGTTTAAAGTCCCAGGGCGGCACTGAAGCTTTCTTT; CDR3 protein: CASSLKSQGGTEAFF
V gene: TRBV4-2; D gene: TRBD2; J gene: TRBJ2-3; clone size: NA; CDR3 DNA: TGTGCCAGCAGCCCTTGGACTAGCGGGAGAACAGATACGCAGTATTTT; CDR3 protein: CASSPWTSGRTDTQYF
V gene: TRBV6-5; D gene: TRBD1; J gene: TRBJ2-2; clone size: NA; CDR3 DNA: TGTGCCAGCAGACCAGGGGGGAACACCGGGGAGCTGTTTTTT; CDR3 protein: CASRPGGNTGELFF
V gene: TRBV6-1; D gene: NA; J gene: TRBJ2-1; clone size: few; CDR3 DNA: TGTGCCAGCAGTGAAGATTCCAGTCAGTGGTGGTCCTACAATGAGCAGTTCTTC; CDR3 protein: CASSEDSSQWWSYNEQFF
V gene: TRBV19; D gene: TRBD1; J gene: TRBJ1-6; clone size: NA; CDR3 DNA: TGTGCCAGTAAAGACAGGGGTTATTCACCCCTCCACTTT; CDR3 protein: CASKDRGYSPLHF
V gene: TRBV5-4; D gene: NA; J gene: TRBJ2-2; clone size: NA; CDR3 DNA: TGTGCCAGCAGCTTCGGCAGGGTGTATACCGGGGAGCTGTTTTTT; CDR3 protein: CASSFGRVYTGELFF
V gene: TRBV7-2; D gene: NA; J gene: TRBJ2-7; clone size: few; CDR3 DNA: TGTGCCAGCAGCCAAGGGGGCTACGAGCAGTACTTC; CDR3 protein: CASSQGGYEQYF
V gene: TRBV5-1; D gene: NA; J gene: TRBJ2-3; clone size: NA; CDR3 DNA: TGCGCCAGCAGCTCGAAGACAGCCCTGAGCACAGATACGCAGTATTTT; CDR3 protein: CASSSKTALSTDTQYF
V gene: TRBV13; D gene: NA; J gene: TRBJ1-1; clone size: once; CDR3 DNA: TGTGCCAGCAGCCCTCGGCCGGGGGATACTGAAGCTTTCTTT; CDR3 protein: CASSPRPGDTEAFF
V gene: TRBV28; D gene: NA; J gene: TRBJ1-2; clone size: NA; CDR3 DNA: TGTGCCCACAACACGGGGAGCAGAGGCTACACCTTC; CDR3 protein: CAHNTGSRGYTF
V gene: TRBV14; D gene: NA; J gene: TRBJ1-2; clone size: NA; CDR3 DNA: TGTGCCAGCATCGGCTATGGCTACACCTTC; CDR3 protein: CASIGYGYTF
V gene: TRBV28; D gene: NA; J gene: TRBJ2-2; clone size: NA; CDR3 DNA: TGTGCCAGCACCCCTTTCTCCTCAGGGGGGCCGAACACCGGGGAGCTGTTTTTT; CDR3 protein: CASTPFSSGGPNTGELFF
V gene: TRBV18; D gene: TRBD2; J gene: TRBJ2-2; clone size: NA; CDR3 DNA: TGTGCCAGCTCACCGGGACTAGCGGGAGATAAAGGAGGCGGGGAGCTGTTTTTT; CDR3 protein: CASSPGLAGDKGGGELFF
V gene: TRBV7-3; D gene: TRBD2; J gene: TRBJ2-2; clone size: once; CDR3 DNA: TGTGCCAGCAGCCCCCGGGCGGGAGGGCGGACCGGGGAGCTGTTTTTT; CDR3 protein: CASSPRAGGRTGELFF
V gene: TRBV6-1; D gene: TRBD1; J gene: TRBJ1-2; clone size: NA; CDR3 DNA: TGTGCCAGCAGTGAAGCTGGAGGGGGCGATTATGGCTACACCTTC; CDR3 protein: CASSEAGGGDYGYTF
V gene: TRBV19; D gene: TRBD1; J gene: TRBJ2-7; clone size: NA; CDR3 DNA: TGTGCCAGCACCCGGTCGATCGACAGGGGGCGACCCTACGAGCAGTACTTC; CDR3 protein: CASTRSIDRGRPYEQYF
V gene: TRBV5-1; D gene: NA; J gene: TRBJ2-6; clone size: NA; CDR3 DNA: TGCGCCAGCAGCATACTGAGGGCTGGGGCCAACGTCCTGACTTTC; CDR3 protein: CASSILRAGANVLTF